Below, 12 T cell receptor beta chains from the same sample are listed, as sequenced in a study of shared T cell receptors in the human thymus. Measured with immunoSEQ multiplex PCR; TCRdb has only the in-frame clones, and not every one. Among about 660,000 clones, approximately 87% were seen once, and the ten largest hold roughly 0.0094%. The data were also submitted as part of a second study, on human thymus T cells.

Sequenced material: thymocytes. These receptors all stem from a boy younger than two with a congenital heart defect.

CDR3 sequence reads: CASIGSDLLMGHQPQHF. The CDR3 bases are TGTGCCAGCATAGGTTCGGATCTTCTCATGGGGCATCAGCCCCAGCATTTT. J is TRBJ1-5 and V is TRBV28; D may be TRBD1 (5 bases). Trimming cost V 7 bases and J 5 bases, with 24 bases left between them. This CDR3 is 17 amino acids long. Germline values: CDR1 MDHEN, CDR2 SYDVKM.

The chain recombines TRBV29-1 with TRBJ2-7; tentatively, D is TRBD2 (6 bases). V lost 5 bases to trimming and J lost 0 bases, with 14 bases between them. CDR3 length equals 14 residues. Germline assignment: CDR1 SQVTM and CDR2 ANQGSEA. CDR3 region: CSVRAEGLSYEQYF. In DNA, the CDR3 is TGCAGCGTTAGGGCCGAGGGACTCTCCTACGAGCAGTACTTC.

The chain employs TRBV4-1 and TRBJ1-4; 8 bases map to TRBD1. This CDR3 is 16 amino acids long. Looked up from germline, CDR1 is MGHRA and CDR2 is YSYEKL. Trimming removed 4 bases from V and 7 bases from J; junction bases left unmatched: 11. In DNA, the CDR3 is TGCGCCAGCAGCCGAAAACCAGGGGGCCGGGTTGAAAAACTGTTTTTT. This encodes CASSRKPGGRVEKLFF.

The gene calls are TRBV9 and TRBJ2-3, with 8 bases that match TRBD2. Germline V gene sequence: CDR1 SGDLS, CDR2 YYNGEE. V lost 1 base, J lost 4 bases, and 11 bases stayed unmatched. This CDR3 is built from 17 residues. The CDR3 nucleotides read TGTGCCAGCAGCGTACCCCAGGAGGCTAGCGGGCCAGATACGCAGTATTTT. Amino acids: CASSVPQEASGPDTQYF. The full variable domain, with the rest looked up from reference TRBV9 and TRBJ2-3, is DSGVTQTPKHLITATGQRVTLRCSPRSGDLSVYWYQQSLDQGLQFLIQYYNGEERAKGNILERFSAQQFPDLHSELNLSSLELGDSALYFCASSVPQEASGPDTQYFGPGTRLTVL.

The genes are TRBV7-9 and TRBJ1-1; possible D gene TRBD1, 5 bases. This CDR3 is 18 amino acids long. The germline V and J ends were trimmed by 1 base and 0 bases, with 18 bases remaining between them. CDR1 and CDR2 from the germline V gene are SEHNR and FQNEAQ (reference sequence). This CDR3 reads CASSLGGLGGPMNTEAFF. CDR3 nucleotides: TGTGCCAGCAGCTTAGGTGGCTTGGGGGGACCCATGAACACTGAAGCTTTCTTT.

The V call is TRBV7-9, the J call TRBJ1-1, with TRBD1 identical over 10 bases. Germline lookup yields CDR1 SEHNR and CDR2 FQNEAQ (reference sequence). The CDR3 extends over 17 amino acids. The trim removed 0 bases at V and 4 bases at J, leaving 8 bases unmatched. The CDR3 region has the DNA TGTGCCAGCAGCTTAGCCGGGACAGGGGTTCATTGCACTGAAGCTTTCTTT. Its protein product is CASSLAGTGVHCTEAFF.

V and J are TRBV14 and TRBJ1-2; 8 positions agree with TRBD1. Germline loops: CDR1 SGHDN, CDR2 FVKESK. The CDR3 extends over 15 amino acids. With 4 bases clipped from V and 7 bases from J, the junction kept 11 bases outside the gene matches. The DNA of the CDR3 is TGTGCCAGCAGCCCGGGACAGGAGATGGGAGTTGGCTACACCTTC. It specifies CASSPGQEMGVGYTF.

The V call is TRBV30, the J call TRBJ1-2; D gene unclear. V lost 3 bases and J lost 2, with 19 bases in between. Germline V gene data show CDR1 as GTSNPN and CDR2 as SVGIG (reference sequence). The CDR3 covers 16 residues. CDR3 in DNA: TGTGCCTGGAGCGAAGTCCTGGGCCCGATGAACTATGGCTACACCTTC. This translates into CAWSEVLGPMNYGYTF.

The genes are TRBV5-5 and TRBJ2-7; D possibly corresponds to TRBD1 (5 bases). The CDR3 loop spans 14 amino acids. The germline CDR1 and CDR2 sequences are SGHKS and YYEKEE (reference sequence). The V end lost 4 bases, the J end lost 2 bases, and 13 bases lay between the germline ends. The CDR3 bases are TGTGCCAGCAGCCCGACAGATCCCCCCTACGAGCAGTACTTC. This gives the protein CASSPTDPPYEQYF. The whole variable domain, filled in from reference TRBV5-5 and TRBJ2-7, reads DAGVTQSPTHLIKTRGQQVTLRCSPISGHKSVSWYQQVLGQGPQFIFQYYEKEERGRGNFPDRFSARQFPNYSSELNVNALLLGDSALYLCASSPTDPPYEQYFGPGTRLTVT.

The chain has TRBV5-5 and TRBJ2-7; TRBD1 is a possible D gene (6 bases). The CDR3 loop spans 14 amino acids. V lost 5 bases, J lost 1 base, and 13 bases lay in between. CDR1 is SGHKS and CDR2 is YYEKEE in the germline V gene (reference sequence). The CDR3 region has the DNA TGTGCCAGCAGTCGAGACAGGTTTTCCTACGAGCAGTACTTC. This translates into CASSRDRFSYEQYF.

This chain connects TRBV14 to TRBJ2-5; TRBD1 agrees at 8 bases. Germline CDR1 and CDR2: SGHDN and FVKESK. Trimming removed 0 bases from V and 1 base from J; junction bases left unmatched: 7. The CDR3 runs to 17 residues. The CDR3 here is CASSQDSGQGGQETQYF. As DNA, the CDR3 is TGTGCCAGCAGCCAAGACAGCGGACAGGGCGGCCAAGAGACCCAGTACTTC.

The chain couples TRBV27 to TRBJ1-5, with 7 bases identical to TRBD1. The trim removed 6 bases at V and 0 bases at J, leaving 8 bases unmatched. Germline loops: CDR1 MNHEY, CDR2 SMNVEV (reference sequence). CDR3 length: 16 amino acids. CDR3 region: CASRPQGGYSNQPQHF. CDR3 nucleotide sequence: TGTGCCAGCAGACCTCAGGGGGGCTATAGCAATCAGCCCCAGCATTTT.